The next 12 T cell receptor beta chains were all read from a single sample in a study of T cells in tuberculosis. Repertoires were generated with immunoSEQ multiplex PCR, while TCRdb's copy carries only in-frame clones and drops some. Found here are tens of thousands of clones, roughly 91% of them singletons; the top ten hold approximately 2%. Thawed, overnight-rested PBMC were stained with GMM-loaded CD1B tetramer, viability dye and anti-CD3, then sorted. The lipid loaded on the CD1B tetramers was C32 glucose monomycolate from Rhodococcus equi. The sequenced material came from CD1b-GMM tetramer-negative cells sorted from PBMCs. Receptors were obtained from an adult woman with latent tuberculosis.

The V call is TRBV2, the J call TRBJ2-2; 7 nucleotides line up with TRBD1. The germline V gene has CDR1 SNHLY and CDR2 FYNNEI. With V trimmed by 8 bases and J by 5 bases, 8 bases remained unmatched. This CDR3 is built from 14 residues. The CDR3 region has the DNA TGTGCCAGCGCCTACAGGGGTGGAACCGGGGAGCTGTTTTTT. It encodes CASAYRGGTGELFF.

This chain's CDR3 is CSASQGETQYF. CDR3 nucleotides: TGCAGTGCTAGTCAGGGAGAGACCCAGTACTTC. J is TRBJ2-5 and V is TRBV20-1, with D perhaps TRBD1 (5 bases). Between the trimmed V and J ends, which lost 3 bases and 4 bases, there was a span of 6 bases. Looked up from germline, CDR1 is DFQATT and CDR2 is SNEGSKA (reference sequence). CDR3 size: 11 residues.

This chain joins TRBV7-8 and TRBJ2-5; 11 bases match TRBD1. The ends lost 4 bases at V and 4 bases at J; junction bases unmatched: 8. This CDR3 is 16 amino acids long. Germline V gives CDR1 SGHVS, CDR2 FQNEAQ. The CDR3 DNA follows: TGTGCCAGCAGCTCTAATAGTGGACAGGGGGCAGAGACCCAGTACTTC. This encodes CASSSNSGQGAETQYF. Filled out from reference TRBV7-8 and TRBJ2-5, the complete variable domain reads GAGVSQSPRYKVAKRGQDVALRCDPISGHVSLFWYQQALGQGPEFLTYFQNEAQLDKSGLPSDRFFAERPEGSVSTLKIQRTQQEDSAVYLCASSSNSGQGAETQYFGPGTRLLVL.

J is TRBJ1-1 and V is TRBV10-3; 9 bases agree with TRBD1. This CDR3 contains 14 residues. J lost 1 base, V lost 4 bases, and 1 base had no gene match. Looked up from germline, CDR1 is ENHRY and CDR2 is SYGVKD. CDR3 in amino acids: CAISVDRGNTEAFF. The CDR3, as DNA: TGTGCCATCAGTGTGGACAGGGGGAACACTGAAGCTTTCTTT.

This chain links TRBV10-3 with TRBJ2-7; TRBD2 agrees at 8 bases. CDR1 is ENHRY, CDR2 SYGVKD, per germline. V dropped 7 bases and J dropped 0; count of bases not matched to a gene: 11. The CDR3 contains 16 residues. The CDR3 coding sequence is TGTGCCATCACCGAAAGGGGCGGGGGGTCCTCCTACGAGCAGTACTTC. Translating it yields CAITERGGGSSYEQYF.

This clone was found once. This chain links TRBV5-8 with TRBJ2-7; D not certain. The length of the CDR3 is 15 residues. The V and J ends lost 0 bases and 0 bases respectively, with 10 bases between them. The germline V gene has CDR1 SGHTS and CDR2 YDEGEE. CDR3 region: CASSLARRSSYEQYF. CDR3 DNA: TGTGCCAGCAGCTTGGCCAGAAGGAGCTCCTACGAGCAGTACTTC. Full variable domain (outside the CDR3, taken from reference TRBV5-8 and TRBJ2-7): EAGVTQSPTHLIKTRGQQATLRCSPISGHTSVYWYQQALGLGLQFLLWYDEGEERNRGNFPPRFSGRQFPNYSSELNVNALELEDSALYLCASSLARRSSYEQYFGPGTRLTVT.

The chain combines TRBV7-9 with TRBJ1-2; D ambiguous. From germline, CDR1 is SEHNR and CDR2 FQNEAQ (reference sequence). The CDR3 runs 12 residues. Between the trimmed V and J ends, which lost 3 bases and 7 bases, there was a span of 9 bases. DNA for the CDR3: TGTGCCAGCAGCTTCGGAGCTGGTGGCTACACCTTC. It is translated as CASSFGAGGYTF.

The genes are TRBV6-6 and TRBJ1-1, with 7 nucleotides matching TRBD1. Losses at the gene ends were 4 bases for V and 3 bases for J; bases not matched to a gene: 5. The CDR3 covers 14 residues. In germline, CDR1 is MNHNY, CDR2 SVGAGI (reference sequence). In nucleotides, the CDR3 is TGTGCCAGCAGTTCTGTTACAGGGGACACTGAAGCTTTCTTT. Amino acid sequence: CASSSVTGDTEAFF.

This chain uses TRBV7-9 with TRBJ2-7, with TRBD1 matching 11 bases. The CDR3 has 15 amino acids. The V gene's germline CDR1 is SEHNR and CDR2 FQNEAQ (reference sequence). Unmatched junction bases numbered 4, after V lost 4 bases and J lost 2 bases. The CDR3 DNA sequence: TGTGCCAGCAGCTCGCCGGACAGGGGGCCCTACGAGCAGTACTTC. This gives the protein CASSSPDRGPYEQYF.

This chain uses TRBV5-4 with TRBJ1-6; TRBD1 aligns across 7 bases. CDR1 is SGHNT and CDR2 is YYREEE in the germline V gene (reference sequence). Trimming removed 3 bases from V and 6 bases from J; junction bases left unmatched: 3. CDR3 length: 14 amino acids. The CDR3 DNA reads TGTGCCAGCAGCTCGACAGGGATTAATTCACCCCTCCACTTT. As protein: CASSSTGINSPLHF.

This chain uses TRBV11-2 with TRBJ1-2, with 11 bases lining up with TRBD1. CDR1 is SGHAT, CDR2 FQNNGV, per germline. With V trimmed by 5 bases and J by 7 bases, 6 bases remained unmatched. The CDR3 is made up of 14 amino acids. CDR3 protein: CASSAGQGGFGYTF. As DNA, the CDR3 is TGTGCCAGCAGCGCGGGACAGGGGGGATTTGGCTACACCTTC. Full variable domain (rest looked up from reference TRBV11-2 and TRBJ1-2): EAGVAQSPRYKIIEKRQSVAFWCNPISGHATLYWYQQILGQGPKLLIQFQNNGVVDDSQLPKDRFSAERLKGVDSTLKIQPAKLEDSAVYLCASSAGQGGFGYTFGSGTRLTVV.

The J gene is TRBJ1-1, the V gene TRBV5-6, with TRBD1 as a possible D gene (5 bases). V lost 4 bases, J lost 1 base, and 8 bases lay in between. The V gene's germline CDR1 is SGHDT and CDR2 YYEEEE. The CDR3 extends over 13 amino acids. The CDR3 sequence is CASSPDKNTEAFF. CDR3 coding DNA: TGTGCCAGCAGCCCGGACAAGAACACTGAAGCTTTCTTT.